The present TCR beta chain was sequenced within a study of blood T cells in healthy people across ages. Study-wide results and limits: In long-lived donors, naive CD4+ cell counts and diversity exceeded those of aged donors. Researchers deemed the diversity estimates from one million T cells underestimates. Using unsorted PBMCs precluded a conclusive naive versus antigen-experienced comparison.

The CDR3 length is 14 residues. The germline CDR1 and CDR2 sequences are SGHRS and YFSETQ. V was trimmed by 4 bases and J by 5 bases, leaving 15 bases between them. The sample holds many counts of this clonotype. No antigen is known for it. Researchers isolated at least 6.5 million PBMCs per sample. Combining a sample-barcoded 5' primer with a J-beta primer mix, a second PCR ran for roughly 6 to 12 cycles. TCRdb reanalysed the 5' RACE reads using MiXCR and keeps one entry per CDR3 protein. In the table there are around 900,000 distinct CDR3 sequences, less than 35% of which are singletons. The sequenced sample consisted of blood. The chain recombines TRBV5-1 with TRBJ2-5, with D possibly being TRBD1 or TRBD2 (5 bases each). The TCR comes from an elderly woman in good health. In DNA, the CDR3 is TGCGCCAGCAGCCCAGGGAGCGTGGGGGAGACCCAGTACTTC. Its translation: CASSPGSVGETQYF. Filled out from reference TRBV5-1 and TRBJ2-5, the complete variable domain reads KAGVTQTPRYLIKTRGQQVTLSCSPISGHRSVSWYQQTPGQGLQFLFEYFSETQRNKGNFPGRFSGRQFSNSRSEMNVSTLELGDSALYLCASSPGSVGETQYFGPGTRLLVL.